The rows below give T cell receptor beta chains drawn from one sample of a study of T cells after yellow fever vaccination. TCRdb re-called the 5' RACE reads with MiXCR, one entry per CDR3 protein. The sample consists of approximately 300,000 distinct CDR3 sequences, about 10% of them appearing once. The specimen was CD4+ T cells sorted from PBMCs, collected 45 days after the yellow fever booster vaccination. These receptors were taken from a man aged 18 to 29 who received the YFV17D yellow fever vaccine. CDR3s include the opening cysteine and the closing phenylalanine or tryptophan. A D gene is named only where the DNA matches it firmly. Rows may omit the clone size; those that give it use once, few, many or a size class.

>-|TRBV4-1|-|TRBJ2-5
CASSRQTELQETQYF
TGCGCCAGCAGCCGGCAGACAGAGCTCCAAGAGACCCAGTACTTC
>-|TRBV12-3/TRBV12-4|-|TRBJ2-2
CASSFQIGRGAVF
TGTGCCAGCAGTTTTCAGATCGGCCGGGGAGCTGTTTTT
>-|TRBV7-2|-|TRBJ2-3
CASSPGLGREGTDTQYF
TGTGCCAGCAGCCCGGGTTTGGGGCGTGAGGGCACAGATACGCAGTATTTT
>many|TRBV28|-|TRBJ2-1
CAIRDTTYNEQFF
TGTGCCATACGGGACACAACCTACAATGAGCAGTTCTTC
>-|TRBV9|TRBD2|TRBJ2-3
CASSVTSGRTDTQYF
TGTGCCAGCAGCGTTACTAGCGGACGCACAGATACGCAGTATTTT
>few|TRBV27|-|TRBJ1-5
CASSLHFISDQPQHF
TGTGCCAGCAGTTTACACTTCATATCGGATCAGCCCCAGCATTTT
>few|TRBV28|TRBD1|TRBJ1-2
CASSLAGQGSYGYTF
TGTGCCAGCAGTCTAGCGGGACAGGGGAGCTATGGCTACACCTTC
>many|TRBV19|-|TRBJ2-2
CASPGDTGELFF
TGTGCCAGCCCCGGGGACACCGGGGAGCTGTTTTTT
>few|TRBV5-6|TRBD1|TRBJ1-2
CASSLDLRRGGYTF
TGTGCCAGCAGCCTTGACTTACGCAGGGGGGGCTACACCTTC
>many|TRBV6-2/TRBV6-3|TRBD1|TRBJ2-1
CASSPGTGAFSSYNEQFF
TGTGCCAGCAGCCCCGGGACAGGGGCGTTTAGCTCCTACAATGAGCAGTTCTTC
>-|TRBV7-6|-|TRBJ2-1
CASSLPSGVAYNEQFF
TGTGCCAGCAGCTTACCCTCAGGGGTGGCCTACAATGAGCAGTTCTTC
>many|TRBV7-9|-|TRBJ2-1
CASSFQGGNEQFF
TGTGCCAGCAGCTTTCAGGGGGGGAATGAGCAGTTCTTC
>few|TRBV4-2|-|TRBJ2-5
CASSQRRGASEETQYF
TGTGCCAGCAGCCAACGGCGAGGGGCATCCGAAGAGACCCAGTACTTC
>-|TRBV6-1|-|TRBJ1-5
CASSQAPGFNQPQHF
TGTGCCAGCAGTCAAGCTCCCGGCTTCAATCAGCCCCAGCATTTT
>few|TRBV4-2|-|TRBJ2-7
CASSQGLPGGDYEQYF
TGTGCCAGCAGCCAAGGACTTCCAGGGGGGGACTACGAGCAGTACTTC
>few|TRBV29-1|-|TRBJ1-3
CSALDPNSGNTIYF
TGCAGCGCCTTGGACCCTAACTCTGGAAACACCATATATTTT
>few|TRBV5-1|-|TRBJ2-3
CASSSLDSGTDTQYF
TGCGCCAGCAGCTCGTTAGACTCAGGCACAGATACGCAGTATTTT
>few|TRBV28|-|TRBJ1-1
CASSAPPTYTEAFF
TGTGCCAGCAGTGCCCCTCCCACCTACACTGAAGCTTTCTTT
>-|TRBV2|-|TRBJ2-2
CASSTTGELFF
TGTGCCAGCAGTACCACCGGGGAGCTGTTTTTT
>few|TRBV20-1|-|TRBJ1-2
CSARPRGYGYTF
TGCAGTGCTAGACCCCGGGGCTATGGCTACACCTTC
>-|TRBV20-1|-|TRBJ2-5
CSARTRGETQYF
TGCAGTGCTAGGACCCGGGGCGAGACCCAGTACTTC
>many|TRBV4-3|TRBD1|TRBJ1-5
CASSQDGQGNQPQHF
TGTGCCAGCAGCCAAGACGGACAGGGCAATCAGCCCCAGCATTTT
>-|TRBV20-1|-|TRBJ2-5
CSAKPGQETQYF
TGCAGTGCGAAGCCAGGCCAAGAGACCCAGTACTTC
>few|TRBV6-5|TRBD2|TRBJ2-2
CASNLAGGDTGELFF
TGTGCCAGCAACTTAGCGGGGGGGGACACCGGGGAGCTGTTTTTT
>-|TRBV6-2/TRBV6-3|-|TRBJ1-1
CASSYDPHNTEAFF
TGTGCCAGCAGTTATGATCCGCATAACACTGAAGCTTTCTTT
>-|TRBV29-1|TRBD2|TRBJ2-3
CSAERTSGSDTQYF
TGCAGCGCCGAACGGACTAGCGGGTCAGATACGCAGTATTTT
>many|TRBV9|-|TRBJ2-5
CASSVRDEETQYF
TGTGCCAGCAGCGTACGGGACGAAGAGACCCAGTACTTC
>-|TRBV4-3|TRBD2|TRBJ2-2
CASSPGTSGTGELFF
TGCGCCAGCAGCCCAGGGACTAGCGGCACCGGGGAGCTGTTTTTT
>-|TRBV18|-|TRBJ2-5
CASSPRDTRSQETQYF
TGTGCCAGCTCACCGCGGGACACCCGTTCCCAAGAGACCCAGTACTTC